The subject of this entry is one TCR beta chain. The V end lost 3 bases, the J end lost 0 bases, and 15 bases lay between the germline ends. The CDR3 is 16 residues long. CDR1 is ENHRY, CDR2 SYGVKD, per germline. The data derive from a study of blood T cell repertoires in COVID-19. Study background: PBMCs, B-cell-depleted T cells, or T cells were the source of the cDNA or gDNA that made up the material.

Original methodology: Nucleated cell counts were estimated from reference gene primer amplification. Only in-frame clones appear in the TCRdb table, and some are missing; sequencing was by immunoSEQ multiplex PCR. V, J and clone size are those of that table, while D and trimming were read from the DNA. This sample has more than 95,000 clones; 80% to 90% occur once, and the top ten carry more than 14%. This TCR was recovered from a man aged 45-65 years with acute or convalescent COVID-19. The specimen sequenced was peripheral blood. This chain uses TRBV10-3 with TRBJ2-7; perhaps TRBD2 as D (5 bases). DNA of the CDR3: TGTGCCATCAGTGATTTAGAGGGAGCTATCTCCTACGAGCAGTACTTC. It codes for CAISDLEGAISYEQYF.